This passage covers 10 T cell receptor beta chains from one sample sequenced in a study of T cell responses to AZD1222 COVID-19 vaccine. Generated by immunoSEQ multiplex PCR, the TCRdb table keeps only in-frame clones and is missing some. In total, the table holds over 140,000 clones. Material for sequencing was peripheral blood. The receptors here all came from an adult in good health.

V and J are TRBV27 and TRBJ1-1; possibly TRBD1 for D (5 bases). CDR1 and CDR2 (germline): MNHEY, SMNVEV (reference sequence). There are 13 residues in the CDR3. The V end lost 6 bases, the J end lost 3 bases, and 11 bases lay between the germline ends. CDR3 sequence: CASRAPTDTEAFF. CDR3 DNA: TGTGCCAGCAGGGCCCCGACAGACACTGAAGCTTTCTTT.

Here the CDR3 DNA reads TGTGCCTGGAGTGTTTGGCAGAACACTGAAGCTTTCTTT. Protein product: CAWSVWQNTEAFF. V usage is TRBV30 and J usage is TRBJ1-1; D is ambiguous. V lost 0 bases and J 1 base, leaving 6 bases between the germline ends. Germline V gene sequence: CDR1 GTSNPN, CDR2 SVGIG (reference sequence). The CDR3 length is 13 residues.

This chain joins TRBV6-6 and TRBJ1-4; the D is unclear. V lost 0 bases, J lost 3 bases, and 8 bases lay in between. CDR3 length: 15 residues. The germline V gene has CDR1 MNHNY and CDR2 SVGAGI (reference sequence). This chain's CDR3 is CASSYSTGANEKLFF. The CDR3 coding sequence is TGTGCCAGCAGTTACTCGACTGGGGCTAATGAAAAACTGTTTTTT.

This chain connects TRBV3-1 (or the pseudogene TRBV3-2) to TRBJ1-2; unclear D gene. This CDR3 spans 14 amino acids. CDR1 and CDR2 from the germline V gene are LGHDT and YNNKEL (reference sequence). V was pared by 2 bases and J by 4 bases, with 11 bases between. CDR3 loop: CASSQNVQTYGYTF. The CDR3 coding sequence is TGTGCCAGCAGCCAAAACGTACAGACCTATGGCTACACCTTC.

The genes are TRBV12-3 or TRBV12-4 and TRBJ2-1; D is possibly TRBD1 (6 bases). The CDR3 is 13 amino acids. V dropped 5 bases and J dropped 4 bases, with 9 bases sitting between them. This CDR3 is CASSRTVYNEQFF. In nucleotides, the CDR3 is TGTGCCAGCAGTCGGACAGTATACAATGAGCAGTTCTTC.

The CDR3 DNA reads TGTGCCAGCAGCCCTCAGACAGGGGTAACTGAAGCTTTCTTT. It yields the protein CASSPQTGVTEAFF. The chain employs TRBV4-2 and TRBJ1-1; 8 nucleotides match TRBD1. This CDR3 is 14 amino acids long. J lost 5 bases, V lost 4 bases, and 6 bases had no gene match. Germline assignment: CDR1 LGHNA and CDR2 YNFKEQ.

The CDR3 DNA is TGTGCCAGCAGCCCCAGCTCCTACGAGCAGTACTTC. Amino acid sequence: CASSPSSYEQYF. V and J are TRBV2 and TRBJ2-7; unclear D gene. Deletions cut 6 bases from V and 0 bases from J, with 6 bases between. This CDR3 spans 12 amino acids. CDR1 is SNHLY, CDR2 FYNNEI, per germline.

The chain recombines TRBV19 with TRBJ2-1, with a weak D call TRBD1 (5 bases). Germline V gene data show CDR1 as LNHDA and CDR2 as SQIVND (reference sequence). The CDR3 is 14 residues long. V was pared by 3 bases and J by 2 bases, with 8 bases between. In DNA, the CDR3 is TGTGCCAGTAGTATCCAGGGTACCTACAATGAGCAGTTCTTC. It specifies CASSIQGTYNEQFF.

The CDR3 sequence: CASSLVEHMNTEAFF. CDR3 DNA: TGTGCCAGCAGCTTGGTGGAGCACATGAACACTGAAGCTTTCTTT. The rearrangement links TRBV5-4 to TRBJ1-1; D gene unclear. From germline, CDR1 is SGHNT and CDR2 YYREEE (reference sequence). The CDR3 has 15 amino acids. V lost 0 bases and J 0 bases, leaving 9 bases between the germline ends.

CDR3: CASSLGGGSNQPQHF. The CDR3 DNA reads TGTGCCAGCAGCTTGGGGGGCGGTTCGAATCAGCCCCAGCATTTT. The genes are TRBV7-2 and TRBJ1-5; a weak D match, TRBD1 (6 bases). The CDR3 has 15 amino acids. Trimming shortened V by 3 bases and J by 4 bases, and 13 bases separated the two germline ends. Germline V gene lookup returns CDR1 SGHTA and CDR2 FQGNSA.